This TCR beta chain was observed in a study of cytomegalovirus exposure and HLA in healthy donors. Whole-study results and caveats: TCR beta V segments were, for the most part, productive about 87% or about 30% of the time in an earlier analysis. What was likely a sequencing artifact was a cluster of highly shared sequence variants. Reported results showed that the classifier diagnosed cytomegalovirus status with high specificity and sensitivity. Later analysis identified several of the most significant clusters that appeared linked to common viral pathogens.

The PCR had 60 Vbeta and 13 Jbeta primers. The protocol was immunoSEQ multiplex PCR, while the TCRdb copy is restricted to in-frame clones and leaves out a portion. Of about 170,000 clones listed, around 74% were seen once; the top ten hold roughly 1.9%. A remark on this clone: Its specificity is unknown.

This sequence originates from a female donor in good health and CMV-seronegative. The sequencing sample was made of PBMCs.

CDR3 nucleotides: TGTGCCAGTAGTCCTCGGACTCAAGGAAACACCATATATTTT. This translates into CASSPRTQGNTIYF. The gene calls are TRBV19 and TRBJ1-3; D remains unclear. CDR3 length equals 14 residues. CDR1 LNHDA and CDR2 SQIVND come from the germline V gene (reference sequence). The V and J ends lost 5 bases and 4 bases respectively, with 12 bases between them.